What follows is one T cell receptor beta chain and its context. What it binds is unknown. The data belong to a study of T-cell memory formation after mild COVID-19. Study-wide results and caveats: Contracting CD4+ clones were located mainly in CM and EM, and CD8+ clones in EMRA.

TCRdb independently ran MiXCR on the 5' RACE reads; one entry per CDR3 protein. The sample lists roughly 620,000 distinct CDR3 sequences, 15% to 20% occurring once. The V gene's germline CDR1 is SGHTA and CDR2 FQGNSA. V lost 6 bases, J lost 4 bases, and 9 bases stayed unmatched. This CDR3 spans 15 amino acids. The receptor was derived from an adult woman who had mild COVID-19 (a few samples of this study predate the infection). Cell type and time point are not known. The chain uses TRBV7-2 and TRBJ2-3, with 8 bases lining up with TRBD2. Material for sequencing was PBMCs or a T cell subset sorted from them (not recorded which). CDR3 residues: CASSLQSGGPDTQYF. CDR3 in DNA: TGTGCCAGCAGTCTACAGAGCGGGGGCCCAGATACGCAGTATTTT.